Listed below are T cell receptor beta chains from one sample, sequenced in a study of shared clonotypes between healthy human individuals. Some clones are missing from TCRdb's copy, which holds only in-frame ones; the method was immunoSEQ multiplex PCR. This table has hundreds of thousands of clones, more than 95% appearing once. The sequenced material came from naive CD4+ T cells sorted from blood. These receptors originate from a woman in her 30s in good health. Each CDR3 is given with its conserved first and last residue. A D gene is named only where the DNA matches it firmly. Clone size appears in some rows only: once, few, many, or a class for an expanded clone.

TRBD1,TRBV28,TRBJ2-7,.,CASSIPGTGRGEQYF,TGTGCCAGCAGTATCCCCGGGACAGGGAGGGGCGAGCAGTACTTC
.,TRBV28,TRBJ2-7,.,CASSSGGSTYEQYF,TGTGCCAGCAGTTCGGGGGGCAGTACCTACGAGCAGTACTTC
.,TRBV14,TRBJ2-1,once,CASSQVRTLRATEQFF,TGTGCCAGCAGCCAAGTTCGTACTCTGCGAGCTACTGAGCAGTTCTTC
TRBD2,TRBV9,TRBJ2-3,.,CASSPASVASGTQYF,TGTGCCAGCAGCCCGGCTTCGGTGGCTAGCGGAACGCAGTATTTT
TRBD2,TRBV7-2,TRBJ2-1,.,CASSLVGTSGRGEQFF,TGTGCCAGCAGCTTAGTGGGGACTAGCGGGAGAGGTGAGCAGTTCTTC
.,TRBV6-5,TRBJ2-2,.,CASRLEGFQAGELFF,TGTGCCAGCAGACTGGAGGGGTTCCAGGCCGGGGAGCTGTTTTTT
.,TRBV5-1,TRBJ2-4,.,CASSSIRDSKNIQYF,TGCGCCAGCAGCTCAATCAGGGACTCCAAAAACATTCAGTACTTC
TRBD2,TRBV27,TRBJ2-3,.,CASKPGGYTDTQYF,TGTGCCAGCAAGCCGGGAGGATACACAGATACGCAGTATTTT
.,TRBV5-1,TRBJ2-2,.,CASSLGGGHFTGELFF,TGCGCCAGCAGCTTGGGAGGAGGACACTTCACCGGGGAGCTGTTTTTT
.,TRBV2,TRBJ2-2,once,CASSGRALNTGELFF,TGTGCCAGCAGTGGTAGGGCGCTGAACACCGGGGAGCTGTTTTTT
.,TRBV5-4,TRBJ1-1,.,CASSFGGPGTEAFF,TGTGCCAGCAGCTTCGGGGGGCCGGGGACTGAAGCTTTCTTT
TRBD1,TRBV27,TRBJ2-5,.,CASSTSGTGEGTQYF,TGTGCCAGCAGCACCTCCGGGACAGGGGAGGGGACCCAGTACTTC
.,TRBV7-9,TRBJ2-7,.,CASSLREGYEQYF,TGTGCCAGCAGCTTAAGGGAAGGCTACGAGCAGTACTTC
.,TRBV29-1,TRBJ1-1,.,CSVMRVSAFF,TGCAGCGTCATGAGAGTGAGTGCTTTCTTT
.,TRBV19,TRBJ2-5,.,CASSVGQARGETQYF,TGTGCCAGTAGCGTTGGACAGGCGCGGGGGGAGACCCAGTACTTC
.,TRBV2,TRBJ1-1,.,CASRQLWTANTEAFF,TGTGCCAGCAGGCAGTTGTGGACAGCGAACACTGAAGCTTTCTTT
.,TRBV6-1,TRBJ2-7,.,CASSEYRQSLYEQYF,TGTGCCAGCAGTGAATACCGACAGTCTCTCTACGAGCAGTACTTC
TRBD2,TRBV27,TRBJ2-1,once,CASSLTPTGLAGREQFF,TGTGCCAGCAGTTTAACCCCAACCGGACTAGCGGGGCGTGAGCAGTTCTTC
.,TRBV7-9,TRBJ2-7,.,CASSLVGDEQYF,TGTGCCAGCAGCTTAGTTGGGGACGAGCAGTACTTC
.,TRBV4-2,TRBJ1-5,once,CASSQDLYSNQPQHF,TGTGCCAGCAGCCAAGACCTGTATAGCAATCAGCCCCAGCATTTT
TRBD2,TRBV11-2,TRBJ2-1,.,CASSPLAGAYNEQFF,TGTGCCAGCAGCCCACTAGCGGGAGCATACAATGAGCAGTTCTTC
.,TRBV6-1,TRBJ2-5,.,CASSGNRDGGETQYF,TGTGCCAGCAGTGGAAACAGGGATGGGGGAGAGACCCAGTACTTC
.,TRBV28,TRBJ2-7,.,CASTQGRSRSYEQYF,TGTGCCAGCACCCAGGGGAGGTCCCGCTCCTACGAGCAGTACTTC
.,TRBV7-9,TRBJ2-1,.,CASSPTPSFHEQFF,TGTGCCAGCAGCCCCACCCCTAGTTTCCATGAGCAGTTCTTC